This T cell receptor (beta chain) derives from a study of blood T cell repertoires in COVID-19. For the study at large: Sources were T cells, B-cell-depleted T cells, or PBMCs; the material itself was cDNA or gDNA.

Original handling: Reference gene primer amplification gave estimated nucleated cell counts. Measured with immunoSEQ multiplex PCR; TCRdb has only the in-frame clones, and not every one. D and trimming were read from the DNA, whereas the V and J calls and clone size are those reported in that table. Counted here are some 25,000 clones, 90% to 95% occurring once; the ten biggest clones make up 30% to 40%. The CDR3 sequence is 13 residues long. Germline V gene sequence: CDR1 ENHRY, CDR2 SYGVKD. V was clipped by 4 bases and J by 1 base, with 7 bases between them. The sequence derives from a man in his 70s with active COVID-19. Sequencing used peripheral blood. The V and J genes are TRBV10-3 and TRBJ2-5, with D hard to call. CDR3 in DNA: TGTGCCATCAGTGTCCCCAGCCAAGAGACCCAGTACTTC. This translates into CAISVPSQETQYF.